These 17 T cell receptor beta chains were all obtained from the same sample, sequenced in a study of blood T cell repertoires in COVID-19. Repertoires were generated with immunoSEQ multiplex PCR, while TCRdb's copy carries only in-frame clones and drops some. The sample carries over 90,000 clones, approximately 89% recorded once. What was sequenced was peripheral blood. All receptors derive from a woman older than 75 in a cohort sampled during active COVID-19.

The V gene is TRBV5-1, the J gene TRBJ2-1, with 9 bases aligning to TRBD2. The CDR3 has 13 residues. The V segment lost 6 bases and the J segment 9 bases; nucleotides outside the gene matches: 7. Per the germline V gene, CDR1 is SGHRS and CDR2 is YFSETQ. The CDR3 protein is CASTIAGGPEQFF. The CDR3 coding sequence is TGCGCCAGCACGATTGCGGGGGGGCCTGAGCAGTTCTTC.

The chain recombines TRBV2 with TRBJ1-1; TRBD1 is a possible D gene (6 bases). V gave up 3 bases and J gave up 1 base, with 12 bases separating them. CDR1 SNHLY and CDR2 FYNNEI come from the germline V gene. The CDR3 consists of 15 residues. The CDR3 DNA reads TGTGCCAGCAGTGAGATGGGGGCTGGGAACACTGAAGCTTTCTTT. Amino acid sequence: CASSEMGAGNTEAFF.

J is TRBJ2-7 and V is TRBV4-1, with D possibly matching TRBD2 (5 bases). The CDR3 has 18 amino acids. V was trimmed by 0 bases and J by 6 bases, leaving 24 bases between them. Germline CDR1 is MGHRA and CDR2 is YSYEKL. CDR3 sequence reads: CASSQDQEGATSSAEQYF. For the CDR3, the DNA is TGCGCCAGCAGCCAAGATCAAGAGGGTGCGACAAGTTCTGCCGAGCAGTACTTC.

V is TRBV14 and J is TRBJ1-4, with D possibly TRBD1 on 6 matching bases. CDR1 and CDR2 from the germline V gene are SGHDN and FVKESK. Trimming took 5 bases from V and 5 from J, leaving 12 bases between them. CDR3 length equals 14 residues. The CDR3 region is CASSYTGPNEKLFF. Here the CDR3 DNA reads TGTGCCAGCAGCTATACAGGGCCGAATGAAAAACTGTTTTTT.

Worth noting for this clone: This specimen includes other DNA sequences encoding the same CDR3. The chain combines TRBV5-1 with TRBJ2-1, with D possibly being TRBD2 (6 bases). The CDR3 runs 12 residues. V dropped 0 bases and J dropped 8 bases, with 6 bases sitting between them. Germline V gene data show CDR1 as SGHRS and CDR2 as YFSETQ. Written as DNA, the CDR3 is TGCGCCAGCAGCTTGGCTAGCGATGAGCAGTTCTTC. This translates into CASSLASDEQFF.

The V call is TRBV13, the J call TRBJ2-7; D perhaps matches TRBD1 (6 bases). CDR1 PRHDT and CDR2 FYEKMQ come from the germline V gene (reference sequence). The CDR3 runs 12 residues. Trimming stripped 5 bases from V and 6 bases from J, with 11 bases between. In DNA form, the CDR3 reads TGTGCCAGCAGCAACAGGGTAGGCGAGCAGTACTTC. Amino acids: CASSNRVGEQYF. Full variable domain (missing parts from reference TRBV13 and TRBJ2-7): AAGVIQSPRHLIKEKRETATLKCYPIPRHDTVYWYQQGPGQDPQFLISFYEKMQSDKGSIPDRFSAQQFSDYHSELNMSSLELGDSALYFCASSNRVGEQYFGPGTRLTVT.

This clone was recorded once. This chain uses TRBV5-1 with TRBJ2-7; 9 positions agree with TRBD1. The CDR3 consists of 16 residues. The ends lost 4 bases at V and 4 bases at J; junction bases unmatched: 12. The germline V gene has CDR1 SGHRS and CDR2 YFSETQ. This CDR3 is CASSPNGDRVPYEQYF. The CDR3 DNA reads TGCGCCAGCAGCCCCAATGGGGACAGGGTTCCATACGAGCAGTACTTC.

The chain combines TRBV2 with TRBJ2-2; 9 bases align to TRBD1. J lost 2 bases, V lost 3 bases, and 7 bases had no gene match. Germline CDR1 and CDR2: SNHLY and FYNNEI. The length of the CDR3 is 17 residues. The CDR3 bases are TGTGCCAGCAGTGAGCCGCCGGGACAGGGCAACACCGGGGAGCTGTTTTTT. Protein: CASSEPPGQGNTGELFF.

The sample holds a few counts of this clone. The chain has TRBV7-9 and TRBJ1-2; D call uncertain. The V end was cut by 4 bases, the J end by 4 bases, with 13 bases between. Looked up from germline, CDR1 is SEHNR and CDR2 is FQNEAQ (reference sequence). The CDR3 has 14 residues. The CDR3 nucleotides are TGTGCCAGCAGCTCACGGGAGGGCAGCTATGGCTACACCTTC. Translated, it gives CASSSREGSYGYTF.

This clone appeared once. The V call is TRBV27, the J call TRBJ2-1; 10 positions agree with TRBD1. V shed 4 bases, J shed 10 bases, and the junction held 4 bases outside the gene matches. Germline V CDR1 and CDR2: MNHEY, SMNVEV (reference sequence). CDR3 length: 13 residues. This chain's CDR3 is CASSSDRGLEQFF. In DNA form, the CDR3 reads TGTGCCAGCAGTTCCGACAGGGGGCTAGAGCAGTTCTTC.

CDR3 sequence: CASGDMLFF. CDR3 sequence (DNA): TGTGCCAGCGGGGACATGCTGTTCTTC. The rearrangement uses TRBV28 and TRBJ2-1, with D possibly matching TRBD1 (6 bases). This CDR3 is 9 amino acids long. Germline CDR1 MDHEN, CDR2 SYDVKM. V was trimmed by 8 bases and J by 15 bases, leaving 11 bases between them. The variable domain in full, completed from reference TRBV28 and TRBJ2-1, reads DVKVTQSSRYLVKRTGEKVFLECVQDMDHENMFWYRQDPGLGLRLIYFSYDVKMKEKGDIPEGYSVSREKKERFSLILESASTNQTSMYLCASGDMLFFGPGTRLTVL.

V is TRBV6-6 and J is TRBJ2-1; 7 nucleotides line up with TRBD1. V shed 8 bases, J shed 4 bases, and the junction held 5 bases outside the gene matches. The germline gives CDR1 MNHNY, CDR2 SVGAGI (reference sequence). The CDR3 sequence is 13 residues long. The chain's CDR3 is CASSRDSYNEQFF. The CDR3 nucleotides are TGTGCCAGCTCGAGGGACAGTTACAATGAGCAGTTCTTC.

This clone was detected only once. The V gene is TRBV5-1, the J gene TRBJ2-1; possible D gene TRBD2, 5 bases. The CDR3 is 11 amino acids. The germline V gene encodes CDR1 SGHRS and CDR2 YFSETQ. V was shortened by 1 base and J by 12 bases, with 8 bases between the two germline ends. CDR3 bases: TGCGCCAGCAGCTTGCGGGATGGGCAGTTCTTC. Protein product: CASSLRDGQFF. Based on the CDR3 plus reference TRBV5-1 and TRBJ2-1, the full variable domain is KAGVTQTPRYLIKTRGQQVTLSCSPISGHRSVSWYQQTPGQGLQFLFEYFSETQRNKGNFPGRFSGRQFSNSRSEMNVSTLELGDSALYLCASSLRDGQFFGPGTRLTVL.

The V call is TRBV20-1, the J call TRBJ1-5; TRBD1 agrees at 10 bases. The CDR3 sequence is 17 residues long. V lost 3 bases to trimming and J lost 0 bases; unmatched junction nucleotides: 8. Germline assignment: CDR1 DFQATT and CDR2 SNEGSKA (reference sequence). CDR3 in amino acids: CSASLGQGPYSNQPQHF. As DNA, the CDR3 is TGCAGTGCTAGTCTGGGACAGGGGCCATATAGCAATCAGCCCCAGCATTTT.

This chain joins TRBV18 and TRBJ2-3; 7 bases match TRBD2. There are 17 residues in the CDR3. With 2 bases clipped from V and 2 bases from J, the junction kept 10 bases outside the gene matches. CDR1 and CDR2 (germline): KGHSH, LQKENI. The CDR3 here is CASSPGSPGGPTDTQYF. The CDR3 DNA reads TGTGCCAGCTCACCAGGGTCCCCGGGGGGACCCACAGATACGCAGTATTTT.

The chain links TRBV19 to TRBJ1-1, with D unresolved. V dropped 5 bases and J dropped 7 bases, with 14 bases sitting between them. This CDR3 is 13 amino acids long. Per germline, CDR1 LNHDA and CDR2 SQIVND (reference sequence). The chain's CDR3 is CASSAQTGSEAFF. The CDR3, as DNA: TGTGCCAGTAGTGCTCAGACCGGGAGTGAAGCTTTCTTT.

This rearrangement joins TRBV3-1 (or the pseudogene TRBV3-2) to TRBJ1-6; TRBD1 is a possible D gene (5 bases). The CDR3 consists of 20 residues. V lost 3 bases, J lost 5 bases, and 26 bases lay in between. Germline V gene data show CDR1 as LGHDT and CDR2 as YNNKEL (reference sequence). CDR3 sequence (DNA): TGTGCCAGCAGCCATTCCCCAGGGAGGCTAAAGTCCCCAAATAATTCACCCCTCCACTTT. Its protein is CASSHSPGRLKSPNNSPLHF.